The clone carrying this T cell receptor beta chain was counted at least ten times. CDR1 SGHRS and CDR2 YFSETQ come from the germline V gene. V lost 0 bases and J lost 5, with 15 bases in between. The CDR3 extends over 15 amino acids. TCRbeta library preparation incorporated unique molecular identifiers. TCRdb redid the calling of the PCR reads with MiXCR, one entry per CDR3 protein. The sample lists roughly 240,000 distinct CDR3 sequences, roughly 8% occurring once. The data are from a study of T-cell reconstitution after alpha-beta-depleted transplantation in children. The sequence was obtained from a male patient between 10 and 17 years old who had a stem cell transplant for acute lymphoblastic leukemia, so the T cells may come from the graft donor. Sequencing was performed on PBMCs, mostly from graft donor cells, taken 180 days after TCRalphabeta/CD19-depleted stem cell transplant. The genes are TRBV5-1 and TRBJ2-7, with D possibly being TRBD2 (5 bases). The CDR3 DNA reads as TGCGCCAGCAGCTTGGTTTCGTACCGGGGAAACGAGCAGTACTTC. This gives the protein CASSLVSYRGNEQYF.